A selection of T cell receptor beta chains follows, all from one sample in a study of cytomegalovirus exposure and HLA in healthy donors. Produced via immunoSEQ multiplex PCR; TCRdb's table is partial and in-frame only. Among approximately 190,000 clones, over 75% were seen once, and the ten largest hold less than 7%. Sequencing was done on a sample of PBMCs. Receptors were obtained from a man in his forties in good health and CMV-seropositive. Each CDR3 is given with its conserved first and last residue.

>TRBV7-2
CASSSTRPLAKNIQYF
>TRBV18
CASSPSGGLYEQYF
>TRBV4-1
CASSQFGGISGNTIYF
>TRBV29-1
CSVRQVYEQYF
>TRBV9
CASSPYSEAGVGYEQFF
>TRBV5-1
CASSLGQGSFAYEQYF
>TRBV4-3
CASSPAGTTNEKLFF
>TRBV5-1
CASSLGPRLSAGTDTQYF
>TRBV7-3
CASRVTGGGANVLTF
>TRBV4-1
CASSQSDLTAPVVYEQYF
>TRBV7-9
CASSSGTRSYEQYF
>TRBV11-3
CASSPGQGADTGELFF
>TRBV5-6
CASSPSGGASGELFF
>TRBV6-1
CASIRDRVDGYTF
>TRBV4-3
CASSPTTVLPYEQYF
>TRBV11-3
CASSEQGGGAAFF
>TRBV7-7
CASSWDRGNEQYF
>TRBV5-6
CASSFGQGTYEQYF
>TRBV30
CAWSPQGTDTQYF
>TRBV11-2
CASSLGVLAGGQETQYF